The subject of this entry is one T cell receptor (beta chain). The antigen is not known. RNA was extracted with the RNeasy kit, and a quantity of roughly 0.5 to 1 ug was reverse transcribed using random hexamers. Multiplex PCR with immunoSEQ amplified the TCR beta CDR3 across 54 Vbeta and 13 Jbeta. In TCRdb, the immunoSEQ multiplex PCR reads were re-called with MiXCR into one record per CDR3 protein. The table lists around 190,000 distinct CDR3 sequences, 85% to 95% of them singletons. This sample is part of a study of CD8 T cells in Susac syndrome. The CDR3 runs to 15 residues. With V trimmed by 9 bases and J by 8 bases, 14 bases remained unmatched. In germline, CDR1 is LGHDT, CDR2 YNNKEL (reference sequence). Study-wide results and limits: TCR sequencing and HLA analysis covered a relatively small number of individuals.

This chain uses TRBV3-1 with TRBJ2-1; 9 positions match TRBD2. This TCR came from a human donor with multiple sclerosis. Sequenced sample: CD8+ T cells from PBMCs. This CDR3 reads CASSRSLAGADEQFF. Written as DNA, the CDR3 is TGTGCCAGTAGTCGATCCTTAGCGGGAGCGGATGAGCAGTTCTTC.